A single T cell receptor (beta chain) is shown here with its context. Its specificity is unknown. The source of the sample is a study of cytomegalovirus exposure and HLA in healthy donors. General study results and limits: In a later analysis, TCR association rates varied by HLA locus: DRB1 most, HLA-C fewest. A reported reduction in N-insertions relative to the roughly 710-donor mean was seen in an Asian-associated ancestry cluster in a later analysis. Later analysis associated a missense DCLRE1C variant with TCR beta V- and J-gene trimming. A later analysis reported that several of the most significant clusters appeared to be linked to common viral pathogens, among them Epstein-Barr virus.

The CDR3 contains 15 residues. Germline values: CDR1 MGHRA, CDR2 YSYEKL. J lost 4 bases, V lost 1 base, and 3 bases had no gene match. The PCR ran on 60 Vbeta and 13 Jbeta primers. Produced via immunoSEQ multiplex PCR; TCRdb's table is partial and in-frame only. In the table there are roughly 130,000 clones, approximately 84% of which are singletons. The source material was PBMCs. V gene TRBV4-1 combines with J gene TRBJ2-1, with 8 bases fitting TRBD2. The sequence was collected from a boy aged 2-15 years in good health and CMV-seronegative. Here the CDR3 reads CASSQVSSGYNEQFF. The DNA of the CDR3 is TGCGCCAGCAGCCAAGTGTCTAGCGGGTACAATGAGCAGTTCTTC.